Listed below are T cell receptor beta chains from one sample, sequenced in a study of T-cell memory formation after mild COVID-19. From the 5' RACE reads, TCRdb called clonotypes with MiXCR, one entry per CDR3 protein. In the table there are about 190,000 distinct CDR3 sequences, 27% of which are singletons. Sequenced: PBMCs or a T cell subset sorted from them (not recorded which). The receptors here all came from an adult woman who had mild COVID-19 (a few samples of this study predate the infection). Cell type and time point are not known. The CDR3 runs from the conserved cysteine through the conserved F or W. The D gene is left open where the match is weak. The size of a clone is reported for some rows only, either as once, few or many, or as a class for expanded clones.

clone size	D gene	V gene	J gene	CDR3 DNA	CDR3 protein
-	TRBD1	TRBV27	TRBJ1-1	TGTGCCAGCAGTTCGGACAGGATGAACACTGAAGCTTTCTTT	CASSSDRMNTEAFF
few	-	TRBV20-1	TRBJ2-7	TGCAGTGCTAGTGAGGCAATAGCGGTCTACGAGCAGTACTTC	CSASEAIAVYEQYF
few	-	TRBV27	TRBJ2-5	TGTGCCAGCAGTTTTCACGGGACATCCCAAGAGACCCAGTACTTC	CASSFHGTSQETQYF
-	-	TRBV30	TRBJ1-2	TGTGCCTGGACTCTGGGGGGGATATATGGCTACACCTTC	CAWTLGGIYGYTF
-	-	TRBV12-3/TRBV12-4	TRBJ1-2	TGTGCCAGCAGTTTGGGCAGGACCTATGGCTACACCTTC	CASSLGRTYGYTF
-	TRBD1	TRBV5-1	TRBJ1-5	TGCGCCAGCAGCTTAACAGGGGCCATCAATCAGCCCCAGCATTTT	CASSLTGAINQPQHF
-	-	TRBV6-5	TRBJ2-2	TGTGCCAGCAGTTACGTCGGGCAACCCGGGGAGCTGTTTTTT	CASSYVGQPGELFF
few	TRBD1	TRBV4-2	TRBJ2-3	TGTGCCAGCAGCCAAGGGGCCGGACAGGGGTCAGGAGATACGCAGTATTTT	CASSQGAGQGSGDTQYF
-	TRBD2	TRBV20-1	TRBJ2-1	TGCAGTGCGCTTAAGCTTAGCGGGACACCGAGCTCCTACAATGAGCAGTTCTTC	CSALKLSGTPSSYNEQFF
-	TRBD1	TRBV20-1	TRBJ2-7	TGCAGTGCTAGTTCCGGGACAGGCTACGAGCAGTACTTC	CSASSGTGYEQYF
-	TRBD1	TRBV6-1	TRBJ2-7	TGTGCCAGCATGTTCGATCACAGGGGTGGAAACTACGAGCAGTACTTC	CASMFDHRGGNYEQYF
-	-	TRBV12-3/TRBV12-4	TRBJ2-7	TGTGCCAGCAGTCCCCAGCACTACGAGCAGTACTTC	CASSPQHYEQYF
-	-	TRBV20-1	TRBJ1-1	TGCAGTGCCCCCTCGAGGGCAACAAGGAACACTGAAGCTTTCTTT	CSAPSRATRNTEAFF
-	-	TRBV19	TRBJ2-7	TGTGCCAGTAGTCACCGGGACTCAGTCTACGAGCAGTACTTC	CASSHRDSVYEQYF
-	-	TRBV12-3/TRBV12-4	TRBJ2-5	TGTGCCAGCAGTTTATCTCCAGGGGAAGAGACCCAGTACTTC	CASSLSPGEETQYF
few	-	TRBV18	TRBJ2-7	TGTGCCAGCTCACCAACGAGACAGAATTTCTACGAGCAGTACTTC	CASSPTRQNFYEQYF
-	-	TRBV5-1	TRBJ2-1	TGCGCCAGCAGCCCAAATACAGGGTTGAATGAGCAGTTCTTC	CASSPNTGLNEQFF
few	-	TRBV6-6	TRBJ2-3	TGTGCCAGCGGTAAAGGGGGGACCCTTACAGATACGCAGTATTTT	CASGKGGTLTDTQYF
-	-	TRBV4-2	TRBJ1-6	TGTGCCAGCAGCCAAGATGTCGAGGGTGTACGCTCCTATAATTCACCCCTCCACTTT	CASSQDVEGVRSYNSPLHF
few	-	TRBV4-1	TRBJ1-1	TGCGCCAGCAGCCAAGATATGGCAGGGAACCTCATGAACACTGAAGCTTTCTTT	CASSQDMAGNLMNTEAFF
-	-	TRBV5-1	TRBJ1-2	TGCGCCAGCAGCTTGGGCCTAGGGCACGCTAATGTCTATGGCTACACCTTC	CASSLGLGHANVYGYTF
few	-	TRBV3-1	TRBJ1-1	TGTGCCAGCAGCCAAGATGCGGGCTCTGAAGCTTTCTTT	CASSQDAGSEAFF
once	TRBD1	TRBV10-3	TRBJ1-1	TGTGCCACCTACAGGGGAGGTCTGACTGAAGCTTTCTTT	CATYRGGLTEAFF
-	TRBD1	TRBV25-1	TRBJ1-1	TGTGCCAGCAGTGGACAGGGGGTAGCCACTGAAGCTTTCTTT	CASSGQGVATEAFF
-	TRBD1	TRBV7-2	TRBJ1-2	TGTGCCAGCAGCCCGTGGGACAGCGCTAACTATGGCTACACCTTC	CASSPWDSANYGYTF
few	TRBD1	TRBV15	TRBJ1-5	TGTGCCACCAGCAGAGATCTAAGGGGGCATAGCAATCAGCCCCAGCATTTT	CATSRDLRGHSNQPQHF
few	-	TRBV6-2/TRBV6-3	TRBJ2-3	TGTGCCATCCGGGACTCCCCTAGCACAGATACGCAGTATTTT	CAIRDSPSTDTQYF
-	-	TRBV7-8	TRBJ2-7	TGTGCCAGCAGCTTAACAGGGAGGATCGAGCAGTACTTC	CASSLTGRIEQYF
-	TRBD2	TRBV12-5	TRBJ2-1	TGTGCTAGTGGTTTGCCCGGGACTAGCGGCAATGAGCAGTTCTTC	CASGLPGTSGNEQFF
few	-	TRBV12-3/TRBV12-4	TRBJ1-2	TGTGCCAGCAGCAGATCACCGGGAGCGGCGGGTGGCTACACCTTC	CASSRSPGAAGGYTF
-	TRBD1	TRBV25-1	TRBJ1-2	TGTGCCAGCAGTGAACAGGGGGGATATGGCTACACCTTC	CASSEQGGYGYTF
-	TRBD1	TRBV7-2	TRBJ2-7	TGTGCCAGCAGCTTCACAGGGGGCAACTACGAGCAGTACTTC	CASSFTGGNYEQYF
-	-	TRBV2	TRBJ2-6	TGTGCCAGCAGGCCGGGATCTGGGGCCAACGTCCTGACTTTC	CASRPGSGANVLTF
-	-	TRBV6-1	TRBJ1-5	TGTGCCAGCAGTAACCGGGGCAATAATCAGCCCCAGCATTTT	CASSNRGNNQPQHF
-	-	TRBV5-1	TRBJ1-1	TGCGCCAGCAAGAGTGACACTGAAGCTTTCTTT	CASKSDTEAFF
-	TRBD1	TRBV3-1	TRBJ1-1	TGTGCCAGCAGCCACCCGGGGACAGGGGCGAACACTGAAGCTTTCTTT	CASSHPGTGANTEAFF
-	TRBD1	TRBV9	TRBJ1-2	TGTGCCAGCAGCGTCTCCACAGGGGCTCTGGAAGGCTACACCTTC	CASSVSTGALEGYTF
few	TRBD1	TRBV5-6	TRBJ2-5	TGTGCCAGCAGCTTGGCCACCAGGGGGGAGACCCAGTACTTC	CASSLATRGETQYF
-	TRBD2	TRBV6-6	TRBJ2-3	TGTGCCAGCAGTTTACCGGGAGGGGGGGCAGATACGCAGTATTTT	CASSLPGGGADTQYF
few	TRBD1	TRBV29-1	TRBJ1-2	TGCAGCGTAGCCAGGTCCGACAGGGGCGGCTACACCTTC	CSVARSDRGGYTF
few	TRBD2	TRBV20-1	TRBJ2-3	TGCAGTGCTAGATCGACTAGCGGGAGGAGGGTCACAGATACGCAGTATTTT	CSARSTSGRRVTDTQYF
few	-	TRBV7-9	TRBJ1-2	TGTGCCAGCAGCTTTTACAAACTCTATGGCTACACCTTC	CASSFYKLYGYTF
few	TRBD1	TRBV7-2	TRBJ1-2	TGTGCCAGCAGCTTAGTTGGGACAGGAAATAACTATGGCTACACCTTC	CASSLVGTGNNYGYTF
-	TRBD1	TRBV2	TRBJ2-1	TGTGCCAGCAGCGATGACAGGGGCTCCTACAATGAGCAGTTCTTC	CASSDDRGSYNEQFF
few	-	TRBV5-6	TRBJ1-2	TGTGCCAGCAGCGACGGAGCAGGGGTGGATGGCTACACCTTC	CASSDGAGVDGYTF
-	TRBD1	TRBV19	TRBJ1-5	TGTGCCAGTAGTAGCCAGGACAGGCCTAATCAGCCCCAGCATTTT	CASSSQDRPNQPQHF
-	TRBD2	TRBV5-1	TRBJ2-7	TGCGCCAGCAGCTTGGGACCGGGACTAGAGGTCGAGCAGTACTTC	CASSLGPGLEVEQYF
few	TRBD2	TRBV7-2	TRBJ2-5	TGTGCCAGCAGCTCCGGGACTACCAAAGAGACCCAGTACTTC	CASSSGTTKETQYF
-	-	TRBV4-3	TRBJ2-7	TGCGCCAGCAGCCAAGGTATCATCTCCTACGAGCAGTACTTC	CASSQGIISYEQYF
few	TRBD1	TRBV30	TRBJ2-3	TGTGCCTTAGAGGACTGGACAGGGGGGTCAGATACGCAGTATTTT	CALEDWTGGSDTQYF
-	TRBD1	TRBV24-1	TRBJ2-6	TGTGCCACCAGTGATTCCCTCCTGACAGGGAAACCCAACGTCCTGACTTTC	CATSDSLLTGKPNVLTF
few	TRBD1	TRBV10-3	TRBJ1-1	TGTGCCATCAGCGATAGACAGGGGAGGAACACTGAAGCTTTCTTT	CAISDRQGRNTEAFF
few	TRBD1	TRBV29-1	TRBJ1-1	TGCAGCGTTGGACAGGGGGCCCTCTTGAACACTGAAGCTTTCTTT	CSVGQGALLNTEAFF
-	-	TRBV7-9	TRBJ2-3	TGTGCCAGCAGCTTAGGCGCAGACACAGATACGCAGTATTTT	CASSLGADTDTQYF
-	TRBD1	TRBV7-9	TRBJ2-7	TGTGCCAGCAGCTCGACAGGGGCCGGCTACGAGCAGTACTTC	CASSSTGAGYEQYF
-	-	TRBV3-1	TRBJ1-1	TGTGCCAGCGCCTCTCTGGCGATGAACACTGAAGCTTTCTTT	CASASLAMNTEAFF
few	TRBD2	TRBV6-5	TRBJ2-3	TGTGCCAGCAGTTTTGCGACTAGCGGGGGGCCCACAGATACGCAGTATTTT	CASSFATSGGPTDTQYF
-	-	TRBV6-5	TRBJ2-7	TGTGCCAGCGCTCCCACGAGCTCCTACGAGCAGTACTTC	CASAPTSSYEQYF